This record covers a single TCR beta chain. Antigen specificity is unknown. These data are taken from a study of CXCR3-negative and CXCR3-positive naive CD8 T cells. Study details: The libraries together contributed about 130 million TRB reads, each supplying about 1.5 +/- 0.3 million. Notes on the study in general: Compared with CXCR3-negative naive cells, CXCR3-positive naive cells showed more hydrophobic TRB CDR3s.

The CDR3 covers 17 residues. CDR1 SGHVS and CDR2 FQNEAQ come from the germline V gene. Sorting yielded triplicates of about 280,000 cells for each CD8+ T cell subset. UMI-labeled 5' RACE yielded the TRB cDNA libraries. TCRdb re-analyzed the 5' RACE reads; it lists each CDR3 protein once, without DNA. This table holds about 6,800 distinct CDR3 sequences. This chain links TRBV7-8 with TRBJ2-5; TCRdb lists TRBD2, though no DNA is available to test this call. The sample was naive CXCR3+ CD8+ T cells from blood. Subset indicated: CD45RO-CCR7+CD27+CD95- naive CD8+ T cells expressing CXCR3 (TNR3+). The clonotype was recovered from a human donor in good health. Some clones in this sample may be carry-over from other donors' samples. The CDR3 sequence: CASSPTSPRPFQETQYF.